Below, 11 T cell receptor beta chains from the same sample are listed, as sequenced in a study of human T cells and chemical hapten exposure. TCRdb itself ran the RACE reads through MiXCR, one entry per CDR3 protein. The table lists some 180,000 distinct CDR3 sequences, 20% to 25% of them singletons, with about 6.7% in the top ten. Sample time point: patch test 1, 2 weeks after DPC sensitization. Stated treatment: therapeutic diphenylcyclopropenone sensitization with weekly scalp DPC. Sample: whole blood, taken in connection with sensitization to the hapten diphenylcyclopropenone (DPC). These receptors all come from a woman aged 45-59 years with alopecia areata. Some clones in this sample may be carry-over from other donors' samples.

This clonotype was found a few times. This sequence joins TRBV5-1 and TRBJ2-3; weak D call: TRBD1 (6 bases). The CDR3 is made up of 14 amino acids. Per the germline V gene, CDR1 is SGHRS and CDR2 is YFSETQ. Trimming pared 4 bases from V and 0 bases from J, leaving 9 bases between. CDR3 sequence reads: CASSGGPSTDTQYF. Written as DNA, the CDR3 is TGCGCCAGCAGCGGGGGCCCTAGCACAGATACGCAGTATTTT.

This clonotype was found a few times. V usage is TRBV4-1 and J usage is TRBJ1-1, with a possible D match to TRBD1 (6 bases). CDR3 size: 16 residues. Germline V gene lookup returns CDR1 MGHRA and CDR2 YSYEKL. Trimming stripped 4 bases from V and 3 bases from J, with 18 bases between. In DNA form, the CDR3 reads TGCGCCAGCAGCCCCTCCGTGGGGGGGCACGACACTGAAGCTTTCTTT. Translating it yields CASSPSVGGHDTEAFF.

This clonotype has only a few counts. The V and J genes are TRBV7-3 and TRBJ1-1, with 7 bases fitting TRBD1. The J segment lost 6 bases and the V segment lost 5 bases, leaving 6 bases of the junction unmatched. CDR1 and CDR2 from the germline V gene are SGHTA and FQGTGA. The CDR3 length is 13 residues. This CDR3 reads CASSGTGEAEAFF. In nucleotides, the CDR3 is TGTGCCAGCAGCGGAACAGGGGAAGCTGAAGCTTTCTTT. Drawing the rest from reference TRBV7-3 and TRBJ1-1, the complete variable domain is GAGVSQTPSNKVTEKGKYVELRCDPISGHTALYWYRQSLGQGPEFLIYFQGTGAADDSGLPNDRFFAVRPEGSVSTLKIQRTERGDSAVYLCASSGTGEAEAFFGQGTRLTVV.

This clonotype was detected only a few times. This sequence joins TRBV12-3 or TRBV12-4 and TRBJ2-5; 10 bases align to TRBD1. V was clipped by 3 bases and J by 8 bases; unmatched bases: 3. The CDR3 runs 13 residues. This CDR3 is CASSLGQGSTQYF. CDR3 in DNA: TGTGCCAGCAGTTTGGGACAGGGGAGCACCCAGTACTTC.

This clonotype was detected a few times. The CDR3 protein is CASRNEGHYGYTF. Written as DNA, the CDR3 is TGTGCCAGCAGAAACGAGGGGCACTATGGCTACACCTTC. The rearrangement uses TRBV3-1 and TRBJ1-2; D is perhaps TRBD1 (5 bases). The V and J ends lost 6 bases and 3 bases respectively, with 11 bases between them. Germline V gene lookup returns CDR1 LGHDT and CDR2 YNNKEL (reference sequence). The CDR3 is 13 amino acids.

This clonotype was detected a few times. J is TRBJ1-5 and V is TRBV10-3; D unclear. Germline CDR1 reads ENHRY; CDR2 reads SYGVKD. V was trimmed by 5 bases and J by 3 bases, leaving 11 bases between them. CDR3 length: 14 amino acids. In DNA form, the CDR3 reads TGTGCCATCAGTCAGGACGGCTCCAATCAGCCCCAGCATTTT. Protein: CAISQDGSNQPQHF.

DNA for the CDR3: TGTGCCAGCAGCTTGACCGGGACCTTGACAGATACGCAGTATTTT. Translation: CASSLTGTLTDTQYF. The chain links TRBV7-9 to TRBJ2-3; D is tentatively TRBD1 or TRBD2 (5 bases each). Per germline, CDR1 SEHNR and CDR2 FQNEAQ (reference sequence). V was shortened by 3 bases and J by 3 bases, with 13 bases between the two germline ends. CDR3 length: 15 amino acids.

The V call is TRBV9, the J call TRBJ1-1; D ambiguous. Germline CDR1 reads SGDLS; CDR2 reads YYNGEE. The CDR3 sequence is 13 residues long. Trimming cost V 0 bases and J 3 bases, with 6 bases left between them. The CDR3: CASSVATDTEAFF. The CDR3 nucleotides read TGTGCCAGCAGCGTAGCTACCGACACTGAAGCTTTCTTT. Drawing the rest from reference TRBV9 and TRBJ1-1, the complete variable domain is DSGVTQTPKHLITATGQRVTLRCSPRSGDLSVYWYQQSLDQGLQFLIQYYNGEERAKGNILERFSAQQFPDLHSELNLSSLELGDSALYFCASSVATDTEAFFGQGTRLTVV.

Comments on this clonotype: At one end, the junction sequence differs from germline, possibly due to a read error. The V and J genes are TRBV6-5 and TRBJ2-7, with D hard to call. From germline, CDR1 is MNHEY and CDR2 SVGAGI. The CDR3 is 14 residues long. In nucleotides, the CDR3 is TGCGCCAGCAGTTACTCGACCGCGGCCTACGAGCAGTACTTC. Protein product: CASSYSTAAYEQYF.

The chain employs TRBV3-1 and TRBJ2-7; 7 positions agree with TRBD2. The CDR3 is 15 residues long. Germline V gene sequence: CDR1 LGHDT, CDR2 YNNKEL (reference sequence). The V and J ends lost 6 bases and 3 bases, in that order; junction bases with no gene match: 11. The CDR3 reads CASSHGLVRYYEQYF. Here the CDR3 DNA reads TGTGCCAGCAGTCACGGACTAGTCCGATACTACGAGCAGTACTTC.

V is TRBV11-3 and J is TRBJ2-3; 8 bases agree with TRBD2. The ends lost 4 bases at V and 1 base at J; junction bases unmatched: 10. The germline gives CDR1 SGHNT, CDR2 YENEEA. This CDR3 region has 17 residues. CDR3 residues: CASSSGTSGEGTDTQYF. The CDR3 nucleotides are TGTGCCAGCAGCTCCGGCACTAGCGGAGAGGGCACAGATACGCAGTATTTT.